Each of the 17 T cell receptor beta chains below was sequenced from the same sample in a study of CD8 T cells in Susac syndrome (dated by TCRdb to about 2019). Preparation of the library involved the immunoSEQ multiplex PCR assay. RNA was extracted with the RNeasy kit and about 0.5 to 1 ug was reverse transcribed using random hexamers. The public reads were quality trimmed at Q25 with fastp and then assembled into clones with MiXCR by TCRdb, keeping productive beta chains. Rows merge per CDR3 protein into single entries with the most common DNA and genes. The sample records 130,000 to 150,000 distinct CDR3 sequences, approximately 93% of which are singletons. The ten largest make up 0.065% to 0.1% of the sample. Material for sequencing was CD4+ T cells from PBMCs. The receptors were sampled from a human donor in good health.

The chain couples TRBV20-1 to TRBJ1-5; 7 bases fit TRBD1. Germline CDR1 DFQATT, CDR2 SNEGSKA (reference sequence). This CDR3 spans 13 amino acids. The J segment lost 3 bases and the V segment lost 3 bases, leaving 2 bases of the junction unmatched. CDR3 in DNA: TGCAGTGCTAGTCAGGGGGTCAATCAGCCCCAGCATTTT. As protein: CSASQGVNQPQHF.

The chain has TRBV7-8 and TRBJ1-1; no clear D. The V end was cut by 2 bases, the J end by 9 bases, with 10 bases between. The germline V gene has CDR1 SGHVS and CDR2 FQNEAQ. This CDR3 region has 12 residues. Here the CDR3 DNA reads TGTGCCAGCAGCTTATATGAGAGCAAAGCTTTCTTT. Its translation is CASSLYESKAFF.

The rearrangement uses TRBV3-1 and TRBJ1-1, with 10 bases lining up with TRBD1. After removal of 5 bases from V and 7 bases from J, the junction contained 10 bases not matched to a gene. Looked up from germline, CDR1 is LGHDT and CDR2 is YNNKEL (reference sequence). The CDR3 is 15 amino acids. This CDR3 reads CASSNLDRGNSEAFF. The CDR3 DNA is TGTGCCAGCAGCAACTTGGACAGGGGGAATAGTGAAGCTTTCTTT.

In its sample, this clonotype was seen once. The V call is TRBV18, the J call TRBJ1-1; tentatively, D is TRBD1 (6 bases). V was clipped by 2 bases and J by 5 bases, with 9 bases between them. Germline V gene sequence: CDR1 KGHSH, CDR2 LQKENI. The CDR3 is made up of 13 amino acids. The DNA of the CDR3 is TGTGCCAGCTCACCAACAGGGCCGACTGAAGCTTTCTTT. Translating it yields CASSPTGPTEAFF.

The V and J genes are TRBV10-3 and TRBJ2-6, with 7 bases fitting TRBD1. Losses at the gene ends were 9 bases for V and 0 bases for J; bases not matched to a gene: 2. CDR1 ENHRY and CDR2 SYGVKD come from the germline V gene. This CDR3 contains 14 residues. The CDR3 DNA is TGTGCCATGAGACAGGGCTCTGGGGCCAACGTCCTGACTTTC. Its translation is CAMRQGSGANVLTF.

The chain has TRBV20-1 and TRBJ2-3; D is unresolved. The CDR3 is 14 amino acids. The V and J ends lost 6 bases and 4 bases respectively, with 17 bases between them. CDR1 and CDR2 (germline): DFQATT, SNEGSKA (reference sequence). The DNA for the CDR3 is TGCAGTGCCGACGAAGGGAATATCCCAGATACGCAGTATTTT. Amino acids: CSADEGNIPDTQYF.

This chain connects TRBV5-1 to TRBJ2-7; TRBD1 matches 12 bases. This CDR3 has 18 residues. The V and J ends lost 4 bases and 0 bases, in that order; junction bases with no gene match: 11. The germline gives CDR1 SGHRS, CDR2 YFSETQ. CDR3 nucleotide sequence: TGCGCCAGCAGCCAAGGGACAGGGGGCGCGGGGGGCTCCTACGAGCAGTACTTC. Amino acids: CASSQGTGGAGGSYEQYF.

This clonotype appeared a single time. The chain is built from TRBV7-6 and TRBJ1-1, with a possible D match to TRBD1 (6 bases). Between the trimmed V and J ends, which lost 5 bases and 10 bases, there was a span of 14 bases. Germline CDR1 and CDR2: SGHVS and FNYEAQ. The CDR3 spans 12 residues. DNA for the CDR3: TGTGCCAGCAGCGCCGTACAGGGTGGAGCTTTCTTT. It yields the protein CASSAVQGGAFF.

This chain links TRBV6-5 with TRBJ2-7, with no clear D. V lost 1 base to trimming and J lost 8 bases, with 12 bases between them. The V gene's germline CDR1 is MNHEY and CDR2 SVGAGI. The CDR3 sequence is 13 residues long. DNA of the CDR3: TGTGCCAGCAGTTACTACCAAAGTGAAAAGCAGTACTTC. Translated: CASSYYQSEKQYF.

The rearrangement links TRBV3-1 to TRBJ2-2; 11 bases align to TRBD2. Germline trimming cut 5 bases from V and 4 bases from J; bases unmatched to any gene: 6. CDR1 and CDR2 from the germline V gene are LGHDT and YNNKEL (reference sequence). The CDR3 totals 16 residues. The CDR3 sequence: CASSSGLAGLTGELFF. The CDR3 DNA sequence: TGTGCCAGCAGCTCCGGACTAGCGGGTCTCACCGGGGAGCTGTTTTTT.

This clonotype has only a few counts. The chain couples TRBV9 to TRBJ2-7; 11 positions match TRBD2. With 3 bases clipped from V and 3 bases from J, the junction kept 5 bases outside the gene matches. The CDR3 is 15 amino acids. CDR1 is SGDLS and CDR2 is YYNGEE in the germline V gene. The CDR3 DNA reads as TGTGCCAGCAGCGCCAGACTAGCGGGATTCTACGAGCAGTACTTC. The encoded protein is CASSARLAGFYEQYF.

This sequence joins TRBV2 and TRBJ2-5, with unresolved D. V was shortened by 7 bases and J by 4 bases, with 7 bases between the two germline ends. This CDR3 has 11 residues. Germline values: CDR1 SNHLY, CDR2 FYNNEI. CDR3 region: CASKMRETQYF. The CDR3 DNA follows: TGTGCCAGCAAAATGCGAGAGACCCAGTACTTC.

V gene TRBV27 combines with J gene TRBJ2-7; 12 nucleotides line up with TRBD2. The CDR3 is 18 amino acids. From germline, CDR1 is MNHEY and CDR2 SMNVEV (reference sequence). Unmatched junction bases numbered 8, after V lost 0 bases and J lost 2 bases. CDR3 region: CASSLSASGRATAYEQYF. CDR3 in DNA: TGTGCCAGCAGTTTATCGGCTAGCGGGAGGGCCACCGCCTACGAGCAGTACTTC.

This chain uses TRBV10-1 with TRBJ2-5, with D unresolved. The germline V gene has CDR1 WNHNN and CDR2 SYGVQD (reference sequence). The CDR3 loop spans 14 amino acids. The ends were cut back, 0 bases at V and 3 bases at J, with 8 bases in the middle. The CDR3 here is CASSESQVKETQYF. The DNA of the CDR3 is TGCGCCAGCAGTGAGTCCCAGGTTAAAGAGACCCAGTACTTC.

This chain connects TRBV20-1 to TRBJ2-5, with a weak D call TRBD2 (5 bases). The CDR3 totals 14 residues. Germline V gene sequence: CDR1 DFQATT, CDR2 SNEGSKA (reference sequence). Trimming pared 6 bases from V and 4 bases from J, leaving 18 bases between. The CDR3 protein is CSAPREIRGETQYF. In DNA, the CDR3 is TGCAGTGCGCCCCGGGAAATACGGGGAGAGACCCAGTACTTC.

Here the CDR3 DNA reads TGTGCCTGGAGTGCTCCCGGGACGGTGATTGGAGAGACCCAGTACTTC. This translates into CAWSAPGTVIGETQYF. V usage is TRBV30 and J usage is TRBJ2-5; D could derive from TRBD1 or TRBD2 (5 bases each). The CDR3 is 16 residues long. Trimming left V 1 base short and J 4 bases short, with 19 bases between. Per the germline V gene, CDR1 is GTSNPN and CDR2 is SVGIG (reference sequence).

V usage is TRBV7-8 and J usage is TRBJ1-4; 10 bases line up with TRBD1. The V and J ends lost 6 bases and 7 bases, in that order; junction bases with no gene match: 17. Germline lookup yields CDR1 SGHVS and CDR2 FQNEAQ. This CDR3 has 18 amino acids. The CDR3 protein is CASRKDRGRSVWGEKLFF. CDR3 nucleotide sequence: TGTGCCAGCAGAAAGGACAGGGGGAGATCAGTATGGGGTGAAAAACTGTTTTTT.